Below, 7 T cell receptor beta chains from the same sample are listed, as sequenced in a study of cytomegalovirus exposure and HLA in healthy donors. The study ran its PCR with 60 Vbeta and 13 Jbeta primers. The protocol was immunoSEQ multiplex PCR, while the TCRdb copy is restricted to in-frame clones and leaves out a portion. The table lists about 160,000 clones, nearly 80% of them singletons. The sequencing sample was made of PBMCs. The receptors derive from a man younger than 35 in good health and CMV-seropositive.

The chain couples TRBV7-7 to TRBJ2-1, with 7 bases matching TRBD1. Trimming removed 5 bases from V and 2 bases from J; junction bases left unmatched: 6. The CDR3 loop spans 15 amino acids. Germline CDR1 is SSHAT and CDR2 is FNYEAQ (reference sequence). DNA of the CDR3: TGTGCCAGCAGCCCTGACAGGGTTGCCTACAATGAGCAGTTCTTC. It is translated as CASSPDRVAYNEQFF.

The chain is built from TRBV25-1 and TRBJ1-5, with D possibly being TRBD1 (6 bases). The CDR3 loop spans 14 amino acids. V was pared by 5 bases and J by 4 bases, with 12 bases between. CDR1 is MGHDK and CDR2 is SYGVNS in the germline V gene. This chain's CDR3 is CASSPQQGNQPQHF. The CDR3 DNA reads as TGTGCCAGCAGTCCCCAACAGGGAAATCAGCCCCAGCATTTT.

There are a few counts of this clone. The rearrangement links TRBV7-6 to TRBJ1-1, with D possibly TRBD1 on 5 matching bases. V was clipped by 8 bases and J by 8 bases, with 12 bases between them. Germline CDR1 reads SGHVS; CDR2 reads FNYEAQ. This CDR3 has 11 amino acids. The CDR3 reads CASGNAGEAFF. The CDR3 region has the DNA TGTGCCAGCGGGAACGCAGGGGAAGCTTTCTTT.

This chain connects TRBV9 to TRBJ1-4, with unresolved D. This CDR3 is 15 amino acids long. V was cut by 3 bases and J by 3 bases, with 12 bases left in between. Germline V lookup: CDR1 SGDLS, CDR2 YYNGEE. The CDR3 DNA reads TGTGCCAGCAGCGCATTGACAAGCCCTAATGAAAAACTGTTTTTT. Translated, it gives CASSALTSPNEKLFF.

A single count supports this clone. V usage is TRBV6-1 and J usage is TRBJ1-5; 12 nucleotides match TRBD1. CDR1 is MNHNS and CDR2 is SASEGT in the germline V gene. The CDR3 is 16 residues long. The V gene end was trimmed by 4 bases and the J gene end by 7 bases; junction bases not matched to a gene: 8. This CDR3 is CASSAPRDRGRQPQHF. CDR3 coding DNA: TGTGCCAGCAGTGCCCCTCGGGACAGGGGGCGGCAGCCCCAGCATTTT.

V and J are TRBV5-6 and TRBJ1-1; D remains ambiguous. Trimming removed 0 bases at V and 6 bases at J, with 6 bases between. This CDR3 is built from 12 residues. Per the germline V gene, CDR1 is SGHDT and CDR2 is YYEEEE. The CDR3 reads CASSLAISEAFF. CDR3 coding DNA: TGTGCCAGCAGCTTGGCTATATCTGAAGCTTTCTTT.

As regards this clone: The same CDR3 arises from other DNA sequences in this sample as well. As DNA, the CDR3 is TGTGCCAGCTCCCCGGGACAGGGTAATGAAAAACTGTTTTTT. It codes for CASSPGQGNEKLFF. This chain joins TRBV18 and TRBJ1-4, with 9 bases lining up with TRBD1. Germline V gives CDR1 KGHSH, CDR2 LQKENI. This CDR3 is 14 amino acids long. The J segment lost 4 bases and the V segment lost 6 bases, leaving 3 bases of the junction unmatched.